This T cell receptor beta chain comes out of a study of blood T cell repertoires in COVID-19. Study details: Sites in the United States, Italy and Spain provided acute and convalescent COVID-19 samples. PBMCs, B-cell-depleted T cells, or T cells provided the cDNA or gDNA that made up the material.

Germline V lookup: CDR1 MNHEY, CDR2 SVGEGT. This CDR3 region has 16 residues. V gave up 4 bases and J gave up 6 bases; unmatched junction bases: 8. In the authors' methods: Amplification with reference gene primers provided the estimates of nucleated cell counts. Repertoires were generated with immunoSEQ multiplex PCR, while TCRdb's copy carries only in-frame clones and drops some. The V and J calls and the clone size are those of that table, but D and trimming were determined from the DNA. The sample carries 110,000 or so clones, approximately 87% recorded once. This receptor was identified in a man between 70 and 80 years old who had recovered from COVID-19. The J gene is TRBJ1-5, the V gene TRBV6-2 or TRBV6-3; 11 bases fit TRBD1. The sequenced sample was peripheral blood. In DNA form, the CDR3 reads TGTGCCAGCAGTTCCCGGACAGGGGGCGCGGGTCAGCCCCAGCATTTT. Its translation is CASSSRTGGAGQPQHF.